Listed here are 17 T cell receptor beta chains from one sample, sequenced in a study of T-cell reconstitution after alpha-beta-depleted transplantation in children. The TCRbeta library incorporated unique molecular identifiers. TCRdb analysed the PCR reads with MiXCR anew, one entry per CDR3 protein. The repertoire holds under 6,500 distinct CDR3 sequences, with 16% as singletons. The input for sequencing was PBMCs, mostly from graft donor cells, taken 60 days after TCRalphabeta/CD19-depleted stem cell transplant. The receptors were sampled from a male patient between 10 and 17 years old who had a stem cell transplant for acute myeloid leukemia, so the T cells may come from the graft donor.

The rearrangement joins TRBV6-4 to TRBJ2-1; TRBD2 agrees at 9 bases. Trimming at V came to 5 bases and at J to 3 bases, leaving 2 bases not matched to a gene. The CDR3 extends over 14 amino acids. Germline CDR1 and CDR2: MRHNA and SNTAGT. CDR3 region: CASSLLAGYNEQFF. CDR3 in DNA: TGTGCCAGCAGTCTACTAGCGGGCTACAATGAGCAGTTCTTC.

This clonotype is classed as medium-sized. The chain couples TRBV29-1 to TRBJ2-1; D perhaps matches TRBD2 (5 bases). Trimming shortened V by 5 bases and J by 6 bases, and 11 bases separated the two germline ends. From germline, CDR1 is SQVTM and CDR2 ANQGSEA. CDR3 length: 12 residues. The CDR3 spells CSVRPGGNEQFF. CDR3 coding DNA: TGCAGCGTTCGCCCAGGAGGCAATGAGCAGTTCTTC.

This clonotype is judged medium-sized (0.01 to 0.1%). The gene calls are TRBV20-1 and TRBJ2-7, with D perhaps being TRBD1 or TRBD2 (6 bases each). In germline, CDR1 is DFQATT, CDR2 SNEGSKA (reference sequence). CDR3 length: 14 amino acids. Between the trimmed V and J ends, which lost 5 bases and 6 bases, there was a span of 20 bases. The CDR3, as DNA: TGCAGTGCTGGAGGGGGTGGGATAGCTCGCGAGCAGTACTTC. The encoded protein is CSAGGGGIAREQYF.

This clonotype is medium-sized. CDR3 protein: CSARDPFEQYF. The CDR3, as DNA: TGCAGTGCTAGAGATCCCTTCGAGCAGTACTTC. The chain recombines TRBV20-1 with TRBJ2-7; D gene uncertain. CDR3 length: 11 amino acids. Germline V gene lookup returns CDR1 DFQATT and CDR2 SNEGSKA (reference sequence). Trimming removed 0 bases at V and 6 bases at J, with 6 bases between.

This clonotype has only a few counts. The rearrangement uses TRBV28 and TRBJ2-5; 13 bases agree with TRBD2. The CDR3 has 16 amino acids. CDR1 is MDHEN, CDR2 SYDVKM, per germline. Trimming at V came to 5 bases and at J to 5 bases, leaving 8 bases not matched to a gene. The CDR3 coding sequence is TGTGCCAGCAGTCGACTAGCGGGGGGTCCTCTTGAGACCCAGTACTTC. It translates to CASSRLAGGPLETQYF. The variable domain in full, completed from reference TRBV28 and TRBJ2-5, reads DVKVTQSSRYLVKRTGEKVFLECVQDMDHENMFWYRQDPGLGLRLIYFSYDVKMKEKGDIPEGYSVSREKKERFSLILESASTNQTSMYLCASSRLAGGPLETQYFGPGTRLLVL.

In its sample, this clonotype is large. This chain links TRBV20-1 with TRBJ2-1; a weak D match, TRBD2 (6 bases). This CDR3 comprises 16 residues. Germline CDR1 and CDR2: DFQATT and SNEGSKA (reference sequence). V shed 6 bases and J shed 1 base, with 19 bases lying between them. In nucleotides, the CDR3 is TGCAGTGCCTTGGCGCTCTCAGGGAGGTCCTACAATGAGCAGTTCTTC. Amino acids: CSALALSGRSYNEQFF.

This clonotype is medium-sized (0.01 to 0.1%). The gene calls are TRBV6-1 and TRBJ1-2; 7 nucleotides agree with TRBD1. The CDR3 covers 15 residues. The germline gives CDR1 MNHNS, CDR2 SASEGT. The junction had 11 bases not matched to a gene; V was cut back by 6 bases and J by 4 bases. The CDR3 sequence is CASRTDRVLGYGYTF. The CDR3 nucleotides read TGTGCCAGCAGGACCGACAGGGTTCTGGGCTATGGCTACACCTTC.

Points on this clonotype: A single base separates this from a much larger clone, so it may be a read error. The chain combines TRBV5-1 with TRBJ2-1; 12 nucleotides align to TRBD1. Germline lookup yields CDR1 SGHRS and CDR2 YFSETQ. The CDR3 sequence is 15 residues long. The chain's CDR3 is CARSSGQGAFNEQFF. CDR3 bases: TGCGCCCGCAGCTCGGGACAGGGGGCCTTCAATGAGCAGTTCTTC.

This clonotype is labeled as medium-sized. The chain joins TRBV20-1 to TRBJ2-1; 10 nucleotides agree with TRBD2. The CDR3 is made up of 16 amino acids. The V and J ends lost 3 bases and 3 bases, in that order; junction bases with no gene match: 8. Germline lookup yields CDR1 DFQATT and CDR2 SNEGSKA (reference sequence). CDR3 residues: CSARAPLAGIYNEQFF. As DNA, the CDR3 is TGCAGTGCTAGGGCCCCACTAGCGGGAATCTACAATGAGCAGTTCTTC.

The chain is built from TRBV20-1 and TRBJ1-6, with D unclear. The CDR3 consists of 16 residues. From germline, CDR1 is DFQATT and CDR2 SNEGSKA (reference sequence). The CDR3 DNA sequence: TGCAGGGATTTGTGGTCCTTAAGCTCCTATAATTCACCCCTCCACTTT. Translated: CRDLWSLSSYNSPLHF.

The CDR3 loop is CASWIFNYGYTF. CDR3 bases: TGTGCCAGTTGGATATTTAACTATGGCTACACCTTC. The V gene is TRBV28, the J gene TRBJ1-2; no clear D. The germline gives CDR1 MDHEN, CDR2 SYDVKM. Trimming took 9 bases from V and 1 from J, leaving 9 bases between them. The CDR3 spans 12 residues.

This chain uses TRBV11-2 with TRBJ2-3, with 7 bases matching TRBD1. The CDR3 is made up of 13 amino acids. The V and J ends lost 5 bases and 6 bases, in that order; junction bases with no gene match: 5. CDR1 SGHAT and CDR2 FQNNGV come from the germline V gene. CDR3 in DNA: TGTGCCAGCAGCCTCGACAGGGCGGATACGCAGTATTTT. Amino acid sequence: CASSLDRADTQYF.

V gene TRBV7-9 combines with J gene TRBJ2-5, with 8 positions matching TRBD1. The CDR3 has 15 residues. Looked up from germline, CDR1 is SEHNR and CDR2 is FQNEAQ (reference sequence). V shed 5 bases and J 4 bases; nucleotides not matched to a gene: 9. CDR3 sequence (DNA): TGTGCCAGCAGCCCCGGGACAGGCGTGGGAGAGACCCAGTACTTC. Protein: CASSPGTGVGETQYF.

In the case of this clonotype: This may be a read error: a much more frequent sequence differs by one nucleotide. This sequence joins TRBV5-1 and TRBJ2-7; D assignment may be TRBD1 or TRBD2 (5 bases each). This CDR3 is built from 14 residues. V was clipped by 4 bases and J by 0 bases, with 11 bases between them. CDR1 is SGHRS, CDR2 YFSETQ, per germline. The CDR3 DNA reads as TGCGCCAGCAGCGGCCGGGACGGCTCCTACGAGCAGTACTTC. Its translation: CASSGRDGSYEQYF.

A few counts support this clonotype. The chain is built from TRBV7-2 and TRBJ2-7, with 12 bases fitting TRBD1. The V gene's germline CDR1 is SGHTA and CDR2 FQGNSA. V lost 1 base and J lost 2; bases outside the gene matches: 0. CDR3 size: 15 residues. In nucleotides, the CDR3 is TGTGCCAGCAGCTTAGGGGACAGGGGGCCCTACGAGCAGTACTTC. Translating it yields CASSLGDRGPYEQYF.

This clonotype came up a few times. The chain has TRBV6-1 and TRBJ1-1; the match to TRBD1 covers 7 bases. The CDR3 runs 15 residues. CDR1 is MNHNS, CDR2 SASEGT, per germline. With 8 bases clipped from V and 3 bases from J, the junction kept 12 bases outside the gene matches. As DNA, the CDR3 is TGTGCCAGCTCCGAGGGGGCAAGATGGGACACTGAAGCTTTCTTT. It codes for CASSEGARWDTEAFF.

This clonotype was counted only a few times. The rearrangement links TRBV13 to TRBJ2-3; 8 nucleotides match TRBD2. Germline loops: CDR1 PRHDT, CDR2 FYEKMQ (reference sequence). There are 15 residues in the CDR3. Trimming cost V 2 bases and J 0 bases; bases outside gene matches: 1. The CDR3 region has the DNA TGTGCCAGCAGCTTAAGCGGGGGTAGCACAGATACGCAGTATTTT. Translating gives CASSLSGGSTDTQYF.